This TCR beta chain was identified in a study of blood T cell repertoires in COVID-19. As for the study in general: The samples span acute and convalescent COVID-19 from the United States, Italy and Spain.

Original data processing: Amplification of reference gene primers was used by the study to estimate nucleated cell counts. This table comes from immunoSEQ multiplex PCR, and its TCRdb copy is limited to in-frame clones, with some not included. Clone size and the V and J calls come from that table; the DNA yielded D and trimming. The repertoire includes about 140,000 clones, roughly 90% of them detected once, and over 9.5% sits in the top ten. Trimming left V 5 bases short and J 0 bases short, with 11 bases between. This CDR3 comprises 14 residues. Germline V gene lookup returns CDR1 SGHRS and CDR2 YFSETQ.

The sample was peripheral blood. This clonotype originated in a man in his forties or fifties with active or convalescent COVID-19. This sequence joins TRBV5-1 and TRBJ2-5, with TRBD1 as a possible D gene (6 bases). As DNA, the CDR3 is TGCGCCAGCAGTCTCGGGACATACCAAGAGACCCAGTACTTC. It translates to CASSLGTYQETQYF.